The source of this T cell receptor beta chain is a study of radiotherapy plus CTLA-4 blockade in lung cancer. Deletions cut 6 bases from V and 4 bases from J, with 12 bases between. CDR1 is SQVTM, CDR2 ANQGSEA, per germline. The CDR3 consists of 12 residues. Produced via immunoSEQ multiplex PCR; TCRdb's table is partial and in-frame only. Of 56,000 or so clones detected, more than 60% appear once; the ten largest clones hold 15% to 20%. Source: peripheral blood, taken from a patient treated with radiotherapy plus ipilimumab. The TCR sequence derives from a human donor with non-small cell lung cancer who had a complete response to radiotherapy plus ipilimumab. The V call is TRBV29-1, the J call TRBJ1-1; D perhaps matches TRBD1 (6 bases). CDR3 in amino acids: CSVLGGSTEAFF. Written as DNA, the CDR3 is TGCAGCGTCCTAGGGGGTAGCACTGAAGCTTTCTTT.